This T cell receptor (beta chain) is from a study of graft-versus-host responses after intestinal transplantation. Study results and limitations: Levels of circulating GvH clones at their peak were associated with early post-transplant HvG declines. Some GvH clones appeared in ileal mucosa or blood before recipient bone marrow.

The repertoire was sequenced with immunoSEQ multiplex PCR; TCRdb's copy has only in-frame clones and lacks some. This table has about 35,000 clones, around 95% appearing once. Details on this clone: Antigen specificity is unknown.

The clonotype comes from a human patient who received an intestinal transplant, so some T cells may come from the graft donor. The sample was PBMCs, taken 16 days after intestinal transplant.

DNA for the CDR3: TGTGCCAGCAGCTTAAGACAGGGTGTTTACGAGCAGTACTTC. Protein sequence: CASSLRQGVYEQYF. V usage is TRBV7-2 and J usage is TRBJ2-7; TRBD1 matches at 7 bases. CDR1 is SGHTA and CDR2 is FQGNSA in the germline V gene. The junction had 5 bases not matched to a gene; V was cut back by 2 bases and J by 4 bases. The CDR3 has 14 residues.